A selection of T cell receptor beta chains follows, all from one sample in a study of blood T cells in healthy people across ages. TCRdb passed the 5' RACE reads through MiXCR, listing each CDR3 protein once. The repertoire holds 1.5 million to 1.9 million distinct CDR3 sequences, with roughly 43% as singletons. What was sequenced was blood. The source of these receptors is a woman aged 18-29 years in good health. Both conserved end residues are part of each CDR3. The D gene is left open where the match is weak. A clone size is listed for some rows: how often the clone was seen (once, few, many), or a class if it is expanded.

abundance	v_gene	d_gene	j_gene	CDR3nt	CDR3aa
many	TRBV7-3	TRBD1	TRBJ2-3	TGTGCCAGCAGCGCGACAGGGGTTCGGTCAGATACGCAGTATTTT	CASSATGVRSDTQYF
many	TRBV7-9	TRBD1	TRBJ1-4	TGTGCCAGCAGCCCGGGACAGGGCGAGGAAAAACTGTTTTTT	CASSPGQGEEKLFF
NA	TRBV7-2	TRBD2	TRBJ2-5	TGTGCCAGCAGCTTACTGGGACTAGTAAAAGAGACCCAGTACTTC	CASSLLGLVKETQYF
few	TRBV11-1	NA	TRBJ2-1	TGTGCCAGCAGCTTAGCGAGGTTTATCACGAATGAGCAGTTCTTC	CASSLARFITNEQFF
NA	TRBV28	NA	TRBJ2-2	TGTGCCAGCAGGAGGCCGGGACCTTACACCGGGGAGCTGTTTTTT	CASRRPGPYTGELFF
few	TRBV29-1	NA	TRBJ2-5	TGCAGCGTTGGGCGGGTCAGGGAGACCCAGTACTTC	CSVGRVRETQYF
many	TRBV29-1	NA	TRBJ2-1	TGCAGCGTTGACAGTGGGTTTTCCTCCCACAATGAGCAGTTCTTC	CSVDSGFSSHNEQFF
NA	TRBV3-1	TRBD2	TRBJ2-1	TGTGCCAGCAGCCAAGTCGTATCTAGCGGGAAAGTCGACAATGAGCAGTTCTTC	CASSQVVSSGKVDNEQFF
many	TRBV20-1	NA	TRBJ2-7	TGCAGTGCCCCTCCGGCTAGCAGTAGAACCTACGAGCAGTACTTC	CSAPPASSRTYEQYF
few	TRBV3-1	NA	TRBJ2-1	TGTGCCAGCAGCCAAAGAGCAGGACAGGGAGGGGAGCAGTTCTTC	CASSQRAGQGGEQFF
NA	TRBV6-2/TRBV6-3	NA	TRBJ2-7	TGTGCCAGCAGTTACCCCGGACAGCTGAGCTCCTACGAGCAGTACTTC	CASSYPGQLSSYEQYF
NA	TRBV10-3	NA	TRBJ2-5	TGTGCCATCCGGGTGGGGGAGACCCAGTACTTC	CAIRVGETQYF
few	TRBV12-3/TRBV12-4	TRBD1	TRBJ2-1	TGTGCCAGCAGTTTGCCCTCGGGACAGGGGAGTAAAAATGAGCAGTTCTTC	CASSLPSGQGSKNEQFF
NA	TRBV7-9	NA	TRBJ2-7	TGTGCCAGCAGCTTCTCCAATAGTGCTGCCTACGAGCAGTACTTC	CASSFSNSAAYEQYF
NA	TRBV6-5	TRBD1	TRBJ2-7	TGTGCCACCATGGGTGGGTTGAGAGGGACAGCCTACGAGCAGTACTTC	CATMGGLRGTAYEQYF
few	TRBV7-9	NA	TRBJ2-5	TGTGCCAGCGGATTGAACACCCAAGAGACCCAGTACTTC	CASGLNTQETQYF
few	TRBV20-1	NA	TRBJ2-5	TGCAGTGCTAGAGTAACGGCCAACCAAGAGACCCAGTACTTC	CSARVTANQETQYF
few	TRBV28	NA	TRBJ2-7	TGTGCCAGCAGTTTGGGGACAATCTACTACGAGCAGTACTTC	CASSLGTIYYEQYF
few	TRBV9	NA	TRBJ2-5	TGTGCCGGCAGCGTAGCCGTCCTTGACCAAGAGACCCAGTACTTC	CAGSVAVLDQETQYF
NA	TRBV3-1	TRBD2	TRBJ2-1	TGTGCCAGCAGCCAATGGACTAGTAACAATGAGCAGTTCTTC	CASSQWTSNNEQFF
few	TRBV6-6	TRBD1	TRBJ1-1	TGTGCCAGCCGTGGTTCAGGGGGCACTGAAGCTTTCTTT	CASRGSGGTEAFF
NA	TRBV6-5	NA	TRBJ1-6	TGTGCCAGCAGTTACGGGACACTGTATAATTCACCCCTCCACTTT	CASSYGTLYNSPLHF
NA	TRBV4-1	NA	TRBJ1-1	TGCGCCAGCAGCATTAGTGGGGACACTGAAGCTTTCTTT	CASSISGDTEAFF
NA	TRBV21-1	NA	TRBJ1-5	TGTGCCAGCAGCAATATTAGCGGACAGGGTCACAATCAGCCCCAGCATTTT	CASSNISGQGHNQPQHF
few	TRBV20-1	NA	TRBJ2-5	TGCAGTGCTAGCAGTCAGGGGCGGGAGACCCAGTACTTC	CSASSQGRETQYF
few	TRBV7-2	NA	TRBJ2-1	TGTGCCAGCAGCTCCCTTAAGAGCTCCTACAATGAGCAGTTCTTC	CASSSLKSSYNEQFF
few	TRBV10-3	NA	TRBJ1-1	TGTGCCACCCGGTGGACAGCGAACACTGAAGCTTTCTTT	CATRWTANTEAFF
many	TRBV11-2	NA	TRBJ2-1	TGTGCCAGCAGCTTAGTGACTACTCCCTACAATGAGCAGTTCTTC	CASSLVTTPYNEQFF
NA	TRBV6-2/TRBV6-3	NA	TRBJ2-1	TGTGCCGGCAGTTACGGGTTAGCGAAAAGCTCCTACAATGAGCAGTTCTTC	CAGSYGLAKSSYNEQFF
few	TRBV7-9	TRBD2	TRBJ2-7	TGTGCCAGCAGCTTCCGGGACTATGGATACGAGCAGTACTTC	CASSFRDYGYEQYF
NA	TRBV3-1	TRBD2	TRBJ2-5	TGTGCCAGCAGCCCAGCGGGGGTTAGGAATGAGCAGTACTTC	CASSPAGVRNEQYF
NA	TRBV24-1	NA	TRBJ2-1	TGTGCCACCAGTGATTCCCATGAGCAGTTCTTC	CATSDSHEQFF
NA	TRBV25-1	NA	TRBJ1-1	TGTGCCAGCAGTGAAGACAGTTACAACACTGAAGCTTTCTTT	CASSEDSYNTEAFF
NA	TRBV25-1	NA	TRBJ2-3	TGTGCCACCGCGATCGGAGATACGCAGTATTTT	CATAIGDTQYF
NA	TRBV29-1	TRBD2	TRBJ2-7	TGCAGCGTTGAAGGGGGGACTAGCAGCACCTACGAGCAGTACTTC	CSVEGGTSSTYEQYF
few	TRBV4-2	TRBD2	TRBJ2-3	TGTGCCAGCAGCCTACACCCAGCGGGAGGGCGCACAGATACGCAGTATTTT	CASSLHPAGGRTDTQYF
NA	TRBV7-8	TRBD2	TRBJ2-1	TGTGCCAGCAGGACGCTAGCGGCTGCGATGAAGCAGTTCTTC	CASRTLAAAMKQFF
NA	TRBV28	NA	TRBJ1-2	TGTGCCAGCAGTTTTCAGGGGAGTAGCTATGGCTACACCTTC	CASSFQGSSYGYTF
many	TRBV7-2	TRBD2	TRBJ2-3	TGTGCCAGCAGCCCGAGACTAGCGGGAGGGCCAGATACGCAGTATTTT	CASSPRLAGGPDTQYF
NA	TRBV21-1	NA	TRBJ2-7	TGTGCCAGCAGCAACTTAGCGGAGCAGGGGCGCTACAATGAGCAGTACTTC	CASSNLAEQGRYNEQYF
NA	TRBV25-1	TRBD1	TRBJ2-5	TGTGCCAGCAGTGCCGGGACAGGGGTTGGAATAAGTGTCGGGCAGTACTTC	CASSAGTGVGISVGQYF
NA	TRBV10-3	TRBD2	TRBJ2-3	TGTGCCATCTGTAGCGGGGGGATAGATACGCAGTATTTT	CAICSGGIDTQYF
NA	TRBV14	NA	TRBJ2-2	TGTGCCAGCAGCCGCCCTTCACTAGGTACTCACACCGGGGAGCTGTTTTTT	CASSRPSLGTHTGELFF
once	TRBV7-6	NA	TRBJ2-7	TGTGCCAGCAGCTTGAACTGGGGGCTTTTACACGAGCAGTACTTC	CASSLNWGLLHEQYF
NA	TRBV7-2	NA	TRBJ1-2	TGTGCCAGCAGCGTAGGGCAAACTTCGGGCTACACCTTC	CASSVGQTSGYTF
NA	TRBV20-1	TRBD2	TRBJ2-3	TGCAGTGCTCCCCGTTTTCTAGCGGGAGCAGATACGCAGTATTTT	CSAPRFLAGADTQYF
NA	TRBV27	TRBD2	TRBJ2-7	TGTGCCAGCAGTGGCCTAGCGGACTACAATGAGCAGTACTTC	CASSGLADYNEQYF
few	TRBV12-3/TRBV12-4	NA	TRBJ2-3	TGTGCCAGCAGTTTAAAGGTTACACACTGGGGCACAGATACGCAGTATTTT	CASSLKVTHWGTDTQYF
few	TRBV12-5	TRBD2	TRBJ2-7	TGTGCTAGTGGTTTGTGGCTAGCGGGGCCCTACGAGCAGTACTTC	CASGLWLAGPYEQYF
few	TRBV6-1	NA	TRBJ2-5	TGTGCCAGCAGTGAAGGGTGGCAGGGAAGGGAGACCCAGTACTTC	CASSEGWQGRETQYF
NA	TRBV27	TRBD1	TRBJ2-1	TGTGCCAGCAGTCCACCGGGACAGACCTACAATGAGCAGTTCTTC	CASSPPGQTYNEQFF
NA	TRBV12-3/TRBV12-4	TRBD1	TRBJ2-5	TGTGCCAGCAGTTTACAACAGGGGGACCAAGAGACCCAGTACTTC	CASSLQQGDQETQYF
NA	TRBV5-1	NA	TRBJ1-1	TGCGCCAGCAGCCTCGTGGACGCCCGACGGATGAACACTGAAGCTTTCTTT	CASSLVDARRMNTEAFF
NA	TRBV27	TRBD2	TRBJ2-5	TGTGCCAGCAGTTTAGGGACTAGCGGGATGGGGACCCAGTACTTC	CASSLGTSGMGTQYF
NA	TRBV10-3	TRBD2	TRBJ2-1	TGTGCCATCAGCCCTAGCGGGAGATTCTACAATGAACAGTTCTTC	CAISPSGRFYNEQFF